This entry lists 25 T cell receptor beta chains sequenced from one sample in a study of cytomegalovirus exposure and HLA in healthy donors. Primers: 60 Vbeta forward and 13 Jbeta reverse. Using immunoSEQ multiplex PCR, the repertoire was profiled, and TCRdb retains in-frame clones only, with some absent. This table has approximately 240,000 clones, about three quarters appearing once. Sequenced material: PBMCs. All receptors derive from a woman aged 60-75 years in good health and CMV-seropositive.

This clone was seen a few times. The chain uses TRBV12-5 and TRBJ1-1, with 7 bases aligning to TRBD1. CDR1 is LGHNT, CDR2 FRNRAP, per germline. The CDR3 has 13 residues. The V and J ends lost 2 bases and 4 bases, in that order; junction bases with no gene match: 1. CDR3 protein: CASGLRTGTEAFF. As DNA, the CDR3 is TGTGCTAGTGGTTTGCGGACAGGCACTGAAGCTTTCTTT.

The V call is TRBV5-1, the J call TRBJ2-2, with 7 nucleotides matching TRBD1. Germline V CDR1 and CDR2: SGHRS, YFSETQ. J was trimmed by 5 bases and V by 4 bases; bases with no gene match: 11. This CDR3 region has 16 residues. CDR3 DNA: TGCGCCAGCAGCACCTCCCACTTACAGGGGACCGGGGAGCTGTTTTTT. It encodes CASSTSHLQGTGELFF.

The rearrangement uses TRBV9 and TRBJ2-2; possible D gene TRBD2, 6 bases. Per the germline V gene, CDR1 is SGDLS and CDR2 is YYNGEE. V shed 4 bases and J shed 2 bases, with 12 bases lying between them. This CDR3 contains 15 residues. For the CDR3, the DNA is TGTGCCAGCAGCATGACGGGACTCAACACCGGGGAGCTGTTTTTT. The encoded protein is CASSMTGLNTGELFF.

J is TRBJ1-2 and V is TRBV19; possible D gene TRBD1, 6 bases. The germline V gene has CDR1 LNHDA and CDR2 SQIVND (reference sequence). CDR3 length: 13 residues. V gave up 4 bases and J gave up 6 bases, with 12 bases separating them. CDR3 nucleotide sequence: TGTGCCAGTAGTAGGGGGACAAGGGATGGCTACACCTTC. Translation gives CASSRGTRDGYTF.

The rearrangement uses TRBV6-5 and TRBJ1-1; D not resolved. The CDR3 totals 13 residues. Germline V CDR1 and CDR2: MNHEY, SVGAGI. Trimming took off 0 bases at V and 6 bases at J, with 8 bases between the two ends. The CDR3 loop is CASSYSRGSEAFF. The CDR3, as DNA: TGTGCCAGCAGTTACTCGAGAGGGTCTGAAGCTTTCTTT.

The V and J genes are TRBV19 and TRBJ1-1; 10 bases line up with TRBD1. Germline values: CDR1 LNHDA, CDR2 SQIVND (reference sequence). The V segment lost 6 bases and the J segment 3 bases; nucleotides outside the gene matches: 7. The CDR3 contains 15 residues. The CDR3: CASRLGTGVYTEAFF. CDR3 nucleotides: TGTGCCAGTAGACTGGGGACAGGGGTGTACACTGAAGCTTTCTTT.

The chain is built from TRBV10-3 and TRBJ1-2, with D perhaps TRBD1 (5 bases). This CDR3 spans 14 amino acids. Germline V gene lookup returns CDR1 ENHRY and CDR2 SYGVKD. V was cut by 7 bases and J by 2 bases, with 14 bases left in between. CDR3 amino acids: CAITRDSLNYGYTF. CDR3 DNA sequence: TGTGCCATCACTCGGGACTCCTTGAACTATGGCTACACCTTC.

The chain recombines TRBV5-1 with TRBJ2-1, with a weak D call TRBD2 (6 bases). Germline values: CDR1 SGHRS, CDR2 YFSETQ. V lost 1 base and J 1 base, leaving 12 bases between the germline ends. The CDR3 is 16 amino acids. The CDR3 DNA sequence: TGCGCCAGCAGCTTGCGCGGGGATCGGTCCTACAATGAGCAGTTCTTC. Translating gives CASSLRGDRSYNEQFF.

The chain recombines TRBV18 with TRBJ1-2; 8 bases are shared with TRBD1. The CDR3 contains 21 residues. The germline CDR1 and CDR2 sequences are KGHSH and LQKENI. V lost 6 bases and J lost 0; bases outside the gene matches: 24. The CDR3 reads CASSPSALFSGGPASNYGYTF. CDR3 DNA: TGTGCCAGCTCCCCTTCGGCACTTTTTTCAGGGGGCCCTGCATCTAACTATGGCTACACCTTC. Drawing the rest from reference TRBV18 and TRBJ1-2, the complete variable domain is NAGVMQNPRHLVRRRGQEARLRCSPMKGHSHVYWYRQLPEEGLKFMVYLQKENIIDESGMPKERFSAEFPKEGPSILRIQQVVRGDSAAYFCASSPSALFSGGPASNYGYTFGSGTRLTVV.

The chain couples TRBV7-3 to TRBJ2-1, with 10 bases matching TRBD1. Germline V gene sequence: CDR1 SGHTA, CDR2 FQGTGA. J lost 7 bases, V lost 5 bases, and 5 bases had no gene match. The CDR3 spans 14 residues. The DNA of the CDR3 is TGTGCCAGCAGCCCGGACAGGGGGAGAAATGAGCAGTTCTTC. Its translation is CASSPDRGRNEQFF.

The V call is TRBV4-1, the J call TRBJ2-7; possible D gene TRBD2, 8 bases. Deletions cut 4 bases from V and 2 bases from J, with 18 bases between. The CDR3 totals 16 residues. Germline V gene lookup returns CDR1 MGHRA and CDR2 YSYEKL. CDR3: CASSPGGSGRTYEQYF. CDR3 DNA sequence: TGCGCCAGCAGCCCAGGGGGGAGCGGGAGAACCTACGAGCAGTACTTC.

This clone was detected once. Other DNA sequences of this sample code for an identical CDR3. The chain is built from TRBV7-9 and TRBJ2-2; the match to TRBD1 covers 9 bases. CDR1 is SEHNR, CDR2 FQNEAQ, per germline (reference sequence). This CDR3 is 15 amino acids long. With V trimmed by 5 bases and J by 0 bases, 1 base remained unmatched. DNA for the CDR3: TGTGCCAGCAGCCGGGACAGGGCGAACACCGGGGAGCTGTTTTTT. Translated, it gives CASSRDRANTGELFF.

The chain has TRBV9 and TRBJ2-1; no clear D. The CDR3 loop spans 13 amino acids. Germline values: CDR1 SGDLS, CDR2 YYNGEE. V was cut by 6 bases and J by 0 bases, with 7 bases left in between. The CDR3 region is CASKRGSYNEQFF. In DNA, the CDR3 is TGTGCCAGCAAGAGAGGCTCCTACAATGAGCAGTTCTTC.

This chain joins TRBV18 and TRBJ2-7; the D gene is possibly TRBD1 (6 bases). V was pared by 2 bases and J by 5 bases, with 13 bases between. There are 14 residues in the CDR3. Germline CDR1 is KGHSH and CDR2 is LQKENI. This CDR3 is CASSPSGAQNEQYF. In DNA, the CDR3 is TGTGCCAGCTCACCATCAGGGGCTCAAAACGAGCAGTACTTC.

This chain uses TRBV6-6 with TRBJ1-4; D uncertain. Germline V gene sequence: CDR1 MNHNY, CDR2 SVGAGI (reference sequence). This CDR3 is 13 amino acids long. V was cut by 6 bases and J by 4 bases, with 9 bases left in between. CDR3 amino acids: CASRQLSNEKLFF. Here the CDR3 DNA reads TGTGCCAGCAGACAGCTCAGTAATGAAAAACTGTTTTTT.

In this sample, this clone turned up a few times. The rearrangement joins TRBV9 to TRBJ2-2; 8 bases line up with TRBD1. CDR1 and CDR2 (germline): SGDLS, YYNGEE. J gave up 2 bases and V 3 bases, and 6 bases lay outside the gene matches. The CDR3 loop spans 16 amino acids. The CDR3: CASSAQGQGNTGELFF. CDR3 DNA sequence: TGTGCCAGCAGCGCGCAAGGACAGGGAAACACCGGGGAGCTGTTTTTT.

The rearrangement links TRBV7-2 to TRBJ1-3, with D tentatively TRBD1 (5 bases). Germline CDR1 reads SGHTA; CDR2 reads FQGNSA. There are 16 residues in the CDR3. V was clipped by 1 base and J by 1 base, with 11 bases between them. CDR3 DNA: TGTGCCAGCAGCTTAGGGGGCTGGGGTTCTGGAAACACCATATATTTT. It codes for CASSLGGWGSGNTIYF.

This clone was observed a single time. The V gene is TRBV5-1, the J gene TRBJ1-4; no firm D call. The V and J ends lost 2 bases and 0 bases respectively, with 8 bases between them. Germline CDR1 and CDR2: SGHRS and YFSETQ. This CDR3 region has 15 residues. The CDR3 sequence: CASSFREATNEKLFF. The DNA for the CDR3 is TGCGCCAGCAGCTTTAGAGAAGCAACTAATGAAAAACTGTTTTTT.

The V gene is TRBV5-3, the J gene TRBJ1-1; a weak D match, TRBD1 (5 bases). TRBV5-3 carries the ORF label, with uncertain function. The V end lost 4 bases, the J end lost 3 bases, and 16 bases lay between the germline ends. This CDR3 region has 15 residues. Here the CDR3 reads CARSAYGGLDTEAFF. DNA for the CDR3: TGTGCCAGAAGCGCTTATGGGGGACTGGACACTGAAGCTTTCTTT.

In this sample, this clone turned up a few times. V gene TRBV9 combines with J gene TRBJ2-7; 9 bases line up with TRBD1. There are 15 residues in the CDR3. Germline CDR1 SGDLS, CDR2 YYNGEE. V shed 4 bases and J 2 bases; nucleotides not matched to a gene: 7. CDR3 nucleotide sequence: TGTGCCAGCAGCTCCGGGACAGGGTCACCCTACGAGCAGTACTTC. Protein: CASSSGTGSPYEQYF.

The chain joins TRBV6-1 to TRBJ1-5; the D is unclear. The ends were cut back, 6 bases at V and 6 bases at J, with 12 bases in the middle. The germline V gene encodes CDR1 MNHNS and CDR2 SASEGT. This CDR3 comprises 13 residues. As DNA, the CDR3 is TGTGCCAGCAGGGATGACTGGAGTCAGCCCCAGCATTTT. Amino acids: CASRDDWSQPQHF.

The rearrangement joins TRBV5-7 to TRBJ2-5; no clear D gene. TRBV5-7 has ORF status, its function being uncertain. This CDR3 is built from 11 residues. The V gene lost 9 bases and the J gene lost 11 bases, with 17 bases spanning the gap. Written as DNA, the CDR3 is TGTGCCACCTATTTTCGTCGGTCGCAGTACTTC. Translating gives CATYFRRSQYF.

The chain combines TRBV5-1 with TRBJ2-3; TRBD2 is a possible D gene (5 bases). There are 14 residues in the CDR3. Germline V CDR1 and CDR2: SGHRS, YFSETQ. Trimming took off 3 bases at V and 8 bases at J, with 16 bases between the two ends. Here the CDR3 reads CASSSRESEGTQYF. The CDR3 DNA reads as TGCGCCAGCAGCTCCCGAGAGTCCGAGGGTACGCAGTATTTT. Based on the CDR3 plus reference TRBV5-1 and TRBJ2-3, the full variable domain is KAGVTQTPRYLIKTRGQQVTLSCSPISGHRSVSWYQQTPGQGLQFLFEYFSETQRNKGNFPGRFSGRQFSNSRSEMNVSTLELGDSALYLCASSSRESEGTQYFGPGTRLTVL.

The gene calls are TRBV6-5 and TRBJ1-1, with 8 positions matching TRBD1. The CDR3 totals 14 residues. After removal of 5 bases from V and 6 bases from J, the junction contained 8 bases not matched to a gene. Germline CDR1 MNHEY, CDR2 SVGAGI. In nucleotides, the CDR3 is TGTGCCAGCAGTCGCGGACAGGGACGCGCTGAAGCTTTCTTT. Translating it yields CASSRGQGRAEAFF.

V gene TRBV5-5 combines with J gene TRBJ1-1; D is unclear. V was pared by 4 bases and J by 0 bases, with 13 bases between. This CDR3 is built from 15 residues. Germline CDR1 and CDR2: SGHKS and YYEKEE (reference sequence). The CDR3 reads CASSLTPTMNTEAFF. For the CDR3, the DNA is TGTGCCAGCAGCCTGACACCCACCATGAACACTGAAGCTTTCTTT. The full variable domain, with the rest looked up from reference TRBV5-5 and TRBJ1-1, is DAGVTQSPTHLIKTRGQQVTLRCSPISGHKSVSWYQQVLGQGPQFIFQYYEKEERGRGNFPDRFSARQFPNYSSELNVNALLLGDSALYLCASSLTPTMNTEAFFGQGTRLTVV.